The 16 T cell receptor beta chains in this list originate from one sample, sequenced in a study of OX40 agonist ivuxolimab in advanced cancers. Clones were read by immunoSEQ multiplex PCR, and TCRdb kept only the in-frame ones, dropping some. This table has roughly 86,000 clones, 80% to 95% appearing once. This material consisted of CD4+ or CD8+ T cells sorted from blood, taken in a trial of the OX40 agonist ivuxolimab. These receptors were obtained from an adult with an advanced solid tumor such as melanoma, head and neck, liver or kidney cancer.

The chain links TRBV2 to TRBJ2-7; a weak D match, TRBD2 (6 bases). V was trimmed by 4 bases and J by 7 bases, leaving 20 bases between them. This CDR3 has 15 residues. Germline CDR1 is SNHLY and CDR2 is FYNNEI. The CDR3, as DNA: TGTGCCAGCAGTGGGCTAGCGATTATCCTAAGAGAGCAGTACTTC. It translates to CASSGLAIILREQYF.

This clone was observed a single time. The gene calls are TRBV10-3 and TRBJ2-7; 8 nucleotides align to TRBD2. V lost 3 bases and J lost 12; bases outside the gene matches: 7. CDR1 is ENHRY and CDR2 is SYGVKD in the germline V gene. The CDR3 is made up of 12 amino acids. The CDR3 loop reads CAISDPGGARYF. CDR3 bases: TGTGCCATCAGTGACCCCGGGGGGGCCCGGTACTTC.

The V gene is TRBV30, the J gene TRBJ1-6; TRBD1 might be the D (5 bases). The germline V and J ends were trimmed by 4 bases and 7 bases, with 11 bases remaining between them. Germline V gives CDR1 GTSNPN, CDR2 SVGIG (reference sequence). The CDR3 is made up of 13 amino acids. In DNA form, the CDR3 reads TGTGCCTGGACTCCAGGGATAAATTCACCCCTCCACTTT. It specifies CAWTPGINSPLHF.

This chain connects TRBV4-1 to TRBJ1-5; D uncertain. The CDR3 runs to 16 residues. CDR1 is MGHRA and CDR2 is YSYEKL in the germline V gene. V dropped 0 bases and J dropped 7 bases, with 16 bases sitting between them. In DNA form, the CDR3 reads TGCGCCAGCAGCCAAGATCTCTCCGGGGTGCGGCAGCCCCAGCATTTT. Translating gives CASSQDLSGVRQPQHF.

The J gene is TRBJ2-6, the V gene TRBV19; maybe TRBD2 (5 bases). The CDR3 covers 18 residues. Looked up from germline, CDR1 is LNHDA and CDR2 is SQIVND (reference sequence). Trimming took 6 bases from V and 2 from J, leaving 20 bases between them. The CDR3 bases are TGTGCCAGTAGGGCTGAGAGGGCAGAACTGCCTGGGGCCAACGTCCTGACTTTC. Translated: CASRAERAELPGANVLTF.

The chain uses TRBV11-2 and TRBJ2-1; the D is unclear. CDR3 size: 14 residues. V dropped 3 bases and J dropped 4 bases, with 10 bases sitting between them. Germline V lookup: CDR1 SGHAT, CDR2 FQNNGV. DNA for the CDR3: TGTGCCAGCAGCTTTTCGTCCCGGTACAATGAGCAGTTCTTC. It encodes CASSFSSRYNEQFF.

In DNA, the CDR3 is TGTGCCACTACACCGGGACTAGCCTCAGATACGCAGTATTTT. Amino acid sequence: CATTPGLASDTQYF. This chain connects TRBV7-2 to TRBJ2-3; TRBD2 matches at 9 bases. This CDR3 is built from 14 residues. Germline CDR1 reads SGHTA; CDR2 reads FQGNSA. V trimming: 10 bases; J trimming: 4 bases; junction bases outside the gene matches: 9.

The rearrangement uses TRBV18 and TRBJ2-7, with 14 bases identical to TRBD2. CDR1 is KGHSH, CDR2 LQKENI, per germline. The CDR3 has 15 residues. Trimming took 3 bases from V and 6 from J; bases not matched to a gene: 4. The CDR3 loop reads CASSPSGTSGSEQYF. CDR3 DNA sequence: TGTGCCAGCTCACCGTCCGGGACTAGCGGGAGCGAGCAGTACTTC.

J is TRBJ1-6 and V is TRBV7-2; D not resolved. Germline CDR1 SGHTA, CDR2 FQGNSA. The CDR3 extends over 14 amino acids. V was trimmed by 0 bases and J by 9 bases, leaving 9 bases between them. CDR3 nucleotides: TGTGCCAGCAGCTTAGCAGACTACCGTTCACCCCTCCACTTT. Translated, it gives CASSLADYRSPLHF.

The genes are TRBV5-1 and TRBJ2-2; 12 nucleotides agree with TRBD2. With V trimmed by 4 bases and J by 4 bases, 5 bases remained unmatched. CDR3 length equals 16 residues. The germline gives CDR1 SGHRS, CDR2 YFSETQ. The DNA for the CDR3 is TGCGCCAGCAGCCCCCAGGGACTAGCGGGCACCGGGGAGCTGTTTTTT. It encodes CASSPQGLAGTGELFF.

This clone came up a few times. J is TRBJ2-7 and V is TRBV7-9; 9 nucleotides line up with TRBD1. Germline CDR1 and CDR2: SEHNR and FQNEAQ (reference sequence). This CDR3 region has 13 residues. With 5 bases clipped from V and 7 bases from J, the junction kept 6 bases outside the gene matches. The CDR3, as DNA: TGTGCCAGCAGCGAGGGGACAGGGCGGGAGCAGTACTTC. Amino acid sequence: CASSEGTGREQYF.

The chain recombines TRBV5-4 with TRBJ1-4, with 7 bases fitting TRBD1. Per the germline V gene, CDR1 is SGHNT and CDR2 is YYREEE (reference sequence). The CDR3 totals 13 residues. Losses at the gene ends were 0 bases for V and 10 bases for J; bases not matched to a gene: 3. CDR3 sequence (DNA): TGTGCCAGCAGCTTGGGGCAGGGGGGAAAACTGTTTTTT. Encoded protein: CASSLGQGGKLFF.

The CDR3 sequence is CASSYGRASGNTIYF. CDR3 coding DNA: TGTGCCAGCAGTTATGGGAGAGCCTCTGGAAACACCATATATTTT. V usage is TRBV6-5 and J usage is TRBJ1-3; D gene uncertain. Germline V CDR1 and CDR2: MNHEY, SVGAGI. Trimming left V 3 bases short and J 0 bases short, with 9 bases between. This CDR3 is built from 15 residues.

This chain uses TRBV5-1 with TRBJ2-7; D call uncertain. The CDR3 consists of 15 residues. CDR1 is SGHRS, CDR2 YFSETQ, per germline. Between the trimmed V and J ends, which lost 3 bases and 0 bases, there was a span of 13 bases. The CDR3 bases are TGCGCCAGCAGCTCCACGAGGTTTGACTCCTACGAGCAGTACTTC. This codes for CASSSTRFDSYEQYF.

The gene calls are TRBV11-1 and TRBJ2-3, with 7 bases matching TRBD2. Germline CDR1 reads SGHAT; CDR2 reads FQDESV (reference sequence). The CDR3 consists of 15 residues. J was trimmed by 4 bases and V by 3 bases; bases with no gene match: 7. For the CDR3, the DNA is TGTGCCAGCAGCTTGGGCGGGAGTGCGGCAGATACGCAGTATTTT. This encodes CASSLGGSAADTQYF.

This sequence joins TRBV18 and TRBJ2-7, with a tentative D call TRBD2 (5 bases). V was shortened by 2 bases and J by 1 base, with 12 bases between the two germline ends. This CDR3 has 15 amino acids. CDR1 KGHSH and CDR2 LQKENI come from the germline V gene. Written as DNA, the CDR3 is TGTGCCAGCTCACCAGGGAGTATTGGGTCCTACGAGCAGTACTTC. It encodes CASSPGSIGSYEQYF.